This T cell receptor beta chain was found in a study of blood T cell repertoires in COVID-19. The repertoire was sequenced with immunoSEQ multiplex PCR; TCRdb's copy has only in-frame clones and lacks some. The sample carries 200,000 or so clones, about 84% recorded once. The CDR3 loop spans 14 amino acids. Trimming took 7 bases from V and 1 from J; bases not matched to a gene: 4. From germline, CDR1 is SGHNT and CDR2 YENEEA. This clone appeared a single time. V gene TRBV11-3 combines with J gene TRBJ2-4, with 7 bases matching TRBD1. This sequence was found in a man aged 55 to 70 who had recovered from COVID-19. The specimen was PBMCs or T cells enriched from blood (not recorded which). The CDR3 is CASTPTGAKNIQYF. The CDR3 nucleotides are TGTGCCAGCACCCCGACAGGGGCCAAAAACATTCAGTACTTC.